This is a list of T cell receptor beta chains from one sample in a study of healthy donors' naive CD4 and CD8 T cells. One entry per CDR3 protein results from TCRdb running MiXCR on the reads. The table lists around 200,000 distinct CDR3 sequences, over 60% of them singletons. Sequencing was performed on naive CD4+ and CD8+ T cells sorted from blood, pooled from several donors. The receptors derive from a pool of human donors in good health; the sample pools cells from several healthy donors. The CDR3 runs from the conserved cysteine through the conserved F or W. Fields, in order: V gene, J gene, D gene, CDR3 length, clone size, CDR3 protein, CDR3 DNA. A D gene is named only where the DNA matches it firmly. Some rows have no size entry. The others give once, few or many, or a class for an expanded clone.

TRBV29-1	TRBJ1-1	NA	11	few	CSVGENTEAFF	TGCAGCGTTGGGGAGAACACTGAAGCTTTCTTT
TRBV29-1	TRBJ1-1	NA	13	few	CSVVQGPNTEAFF	TGCAGCGTTGTTCAGGGGCCGAACACTGAAGCTTTCTTT
TRBV5-4	TRBJ1-1	NA	14	NA	CASSLASQGTEAFF	TGTGCCAGCAGCTTGGCGTCTCAAGGCACTGAAGCTTTCTTT
TRBV6-1	TRBJ1-1	NA	13	NA	CASSYSYGAVAFF	TGTGCCAGTAGTTACTCCTACGGGGCCGTAGCTTTCTTT
TRBV19	TRBJ2-1	NA	17	NA	CASSIDRNPSSYNEQFF	TGTGCCAGTAGTATAGATCGAAACCCAAGCTCCTACAATGAGCAGTTCTTC
TRBV7-9	TRBJ1-4	NA	15	few	CASSLMGVGEGKLFF	TGTGCCAGCAGCTTAATGGGCGTGGGCGAGGGGAAACTGTTTTTT
TRBV5-4	TRBJ2-1	TRBD2	16	NA	CASSFLAESSYNEQFF	TGTGCCAGCAGCTTTCTAGCGGAGAGCTCCTACAATGAGCAGTTCTTC
TRBV11-3	TRBJ1-2	TRBD1	15	NA	CASSSGQAANYGYTF	TGTGCCAGCAGCTCTGGACAGGCAGCTAACTATGGCTACACCTTC
TRBV29-1	TRBJ2-7	NA	11	once	CSVVDSYEQYF	TGCAGCGTTGTGGATTCCTACGAGCAGTACTTC
TRBV29-1	TRBJ2-7	NA	12	NA	CSVVEDSYEQYF	TGCAGCGTTGTAGAGGACAGCTACGAGCAGTACTTC
TRBV20-1	TRBJ1-5	NA	14	NA	CSARGQSTGQPQHF	TGCAGTGCTAGAGGACAGTCCACTGGGCAGCCCCAGCATTTT
TRBV7-8	TRBJ2-7	TRBD2	17	NA	CASSYREGGTSPYEQYF	TGTGCCAGCAGCTATAGGGAAGGCGGGACTAGCCCCTACGAGCAGTACTTC
TRBV29-1	TRBJ2-5	NA	12	NA	CSVGETPKTQYF	TGCAGCGTTGGTGAAACCCCGAAGACCCAGTACTTC
TRBV29-1	TRBJ2-5	TRBD1	14	few	CSVDRQGAGETQYF	TGCAGCGTGGACCGACAGGGGGCTGGAGAGACCCAGTACTTC
TRBV19	TRBJ2-1	TRBD2	20	NA	CASSIDRLARRASGDNEQFF	TGTGCCAGTAGTATAGATAGGTTGGCTAGGAGGGCTAGCGGTGACAATGAGCAGTTCTTC
TRBV19	TRBJ1-5	NA	12	NA	CASSVIDQPQHF	TGTGCCAGTAGTGTAATTGATCAGCCCCAGCATTTT
TRBV5-5	TRBJ1-1	NA	13	NA	CASSRTENTEAFF	TGTGCCAGCAGTCGGACAGAGAACACTGAAGCTTTCTTT
TRBV15	TRBJ2-5	NA	15	NA	CATSSSSRGGETQYF	TGTGCCACCAGCAGTTCATCGAGGGGTGGTGAGACCCAGTACTTC
TRBV18	TRBJ2-5	NA	14	NA	CASSNDRREETQYF	TGTGCCAGCTCAAACGACAGGCGGGAAGAGACCCAGTACTTC
TRBV30	TRBJ2-7	NA	12	NA	CAWTGLTYEQYF	TGTGCCTGGACTGGACTAACCTACGAGCAGTACTTC
TRBV12-3/TRBV12-4	TRBJ2-1	NA	13	NA	CASSLEAGNEQFF	TGTGCCAGCAGTTTAGAGGCAGGGAATGAGCAGTTCTTC
TRBV6-2/TRBV6-3	TRBJ2-7	TRBD2	17	NA	CASSYRLAGGGTYEQYF	TGTGCCAGCAGTTACAGACTAGCGGGAGGAGGAACCTACGAGCAGTACTTC
TRBV24-1	TRBJ1-2	NA	16	NA	CATSTSNRNGNYGYTF	TGTGCCACCAGCACCTCAAACAGGAACGGTAACTATGGCTACACCTTC
TRBV27	TRBJ1-5	NA	14	NA	CASSIRGANQPQHF	TGTGCCAGCAGTATTAGGGGTGCCAATCAGCCCCAGCATTTT
TRBV27	TRBJ2-5	TRBD1	14	few	CASSLGTGRETQYF	TGTGCCAGCAGTCTTGGGACAGGGAGAGAGACCCAGTACTTC
TRBV6-5	TRBJ1-2	TRBD1	15	few	CASRPTGQGGYGYTF	TGTGCCAGCAGACCTACTGGACAGGGAGGCTATGGCTACACCTTC
TRBV29-1	TRBJ1-1	NA	14	few	CSVDPTGMNTEAFF	TGCAGCGTTGATCCGACGGGGATGAACACTGAAGCTTTCTTT
TRBV27	TRBJ2-5	TRBD2	18	NA	CASSLYASTSGYQETQYF	TGTGCCAGCAGTTTATATGCCTCGACTAGCGGGTACCAAGAGACCCAGTACTTC
TRBV29-1	TRBJ1-2	NA	12	NA	CSVEARFYGYTF	TGCAGCGTTGAGGCCAGGTTCTATGGCTACACCTTC
TRBV6-5	TRBJ2-7	NA	16	NA	CASSYSGTPNAYEQYF	TGTGCCAGCAGTTACTCCGGGACACCAAATGCCTACGAGCAGTACTTC
TRBV6-5	TRBJ1-1	TRBD1	14	NA	CASSWAGQGHEAFF	TGTGCCAGCAGTTGGGCGGGACAGGGCCATGAAGCTTTCTTT
TRBV19	TRBJ2-7	NA	16	few	CASSTDAWGSLYEQYF	TGTGCCAGTAGTACCGATGCATGGGGATCCCTCTACGAGCAGTACTTC
TRBV11-2	TRBJ2-1	NA	16	NA	CASSLLFGGTYNEQFF	TGTGCCAGCAGCTTGTTATTCGGCGGGACCTACAATGAGCAGTTCTTC
TRBV5-6	TRBJ2-7	NA	14	NA	CASSLQGPSYEQYF	TGTGCCAGCAGCTTACAGGGTCCCTCCTACGAGCAGTACTTC
TRBV20-1	TRBJ2-7	NA	12	NA	CSAQTDIYEQYF	TGCAGTGCTCAGACAGATATCTACGAGCAGTACTTC
TRBV6-5	TRBJ2-3	NA	16	NA	CASSYLGRESTDTQYF	TGTGCCAGCAGTTACCTCGGGAGAGAAAGCACAGATACGCAGTATTTT
TRBV6-6	TRBJ2-4	NA	15	NA	CASRLVGAFPNIQYF	TGTGCCAGCCGCCTGGTCGGGGCGTTTCCAAACATTCAGTACTTC
TRBV6-2/TRBV6-3	TRBJ1-5	NA	13	NA	CASSYHHNQPQHF	TGTGCCAGCAGTTACCACCATAATCAGCCCCAGCATTTT
TRBV29-1	TRBJ1-1	NA	14	NA	CSVDSGGQGTEAFF	TGCAGCGTTGACTCCGGGGGCCAGGGAACTGAAGCTTTCTTT
TRBV6-6	TRBJ2-5	TRBD2	15	NA	CASSYAGGPGETQYF	TGTGCCAGCAGTTACGCGGGAGGCCCTGGAGAGACCCAGTACTTC
TRBV4-3	TRBJ1-5	NA	15	once	CASSQDENSNQPQHF	TGCGCCAGCAGCCAAGATGAGAACAGCAATCAGCCCCAGCATTTT
TRBV29-1	TRBJ2-7	NA	12	NA	CSVQGRFFEQYF	TGCAGCGTCCAAGGGAGATTTTTCGAGCAGTACTTC
TRBV12-3/TRBV12-4	TRBJ1-1	TRBD1	16	NA	CASKKTGGRMNTEAFF	TGTGCCAGCAAGAAAACAGGGGGACGTATGAACACTGAAGCTTTCTTT
TRBV20-1	TRBJ2-1	NA	15	NA	CSARGPSRSYNEQFF	TGCAGTGCTAGAGGTCCTAGCAGGTCCTACAATGAGCAGTTCTTC
TRBV29-1	TRBJ2-7	NA	13	NA	CSVEAGSEDEQYF	TGCAGCGTAGAGGCCGGGTCCGAGGACGAGCAGTACTTC